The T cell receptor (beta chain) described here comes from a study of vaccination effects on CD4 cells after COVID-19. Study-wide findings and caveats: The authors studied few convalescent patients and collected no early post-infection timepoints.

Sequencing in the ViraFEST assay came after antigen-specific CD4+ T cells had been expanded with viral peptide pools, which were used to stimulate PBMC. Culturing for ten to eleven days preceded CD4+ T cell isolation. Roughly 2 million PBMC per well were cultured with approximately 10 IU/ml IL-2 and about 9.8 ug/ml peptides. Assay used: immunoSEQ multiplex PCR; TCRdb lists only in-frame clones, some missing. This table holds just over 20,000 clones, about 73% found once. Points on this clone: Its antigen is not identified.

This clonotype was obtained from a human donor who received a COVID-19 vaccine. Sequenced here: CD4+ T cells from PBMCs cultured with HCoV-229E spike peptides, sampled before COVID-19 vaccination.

CDR3: CASSLGRSDYEQYF. The CDR3 DNA is TGTGCCAGCAGCCTCGGGAGGTCGGACTACGAGCAGTACTTC. The chain is built from TRBV7-2 and TRBJ2-7, with 7 bases identical to TRBD2. The germline gives CDR1 SGHTA, CDR2 FQGNSA. This CDR3 region has 14 residues. V lost 5 bases to trimming and J lost 3 bases; unmatched junction nucleotides: 7.